The TCR beta chain described here comes from a study of T cells in Graves' hyperthyroidism and ophthalmopathy. Looking at the study overall: Peripheral blood was acquired at first diagnosis, ahead of any therapy whatsoever.

RNA transcripts yielded amplified TCR beta CDR3 regions. In the first-round RT-PCR of the TCR CDR3, the HTBI primer set was used. TCRdb reanalysed the multiplex PCR reads using MiXCR and keeps one entry per CDR3 protein. The sample records 350,000 or so distinct CDR3 sequences, roughly 17% being singletons. CDR1 is DFQATT and CDR2 is SNEGSKA in the germline V gene (reference sequence). Trimming at V came to 1 base and at J to 6 bases, leaving 5 bases not matched to a gene. The CDR3 has 13 residues. The TCR originated in a woman in her 30s with Graves' hyperthyroidism that later progressed to Graves' ophthalmopathy. V is TRBV20-1 and J is TRBJ2-7, with 8 bases identical to TRBD2. Sequencing input: blood. The CDR3 protein is CSARGSGIAEQYF. The CDR3 nucleotides read TGCAGTGCTAGAGGTAGCGGGATAGCCGAGCAGTACTTC.